These 27 T cell receptor beta chains came from one sample sequenced in a study of CD8 T cells in ankylosing spondylitis (dated by TCRdb to between 2016 and 2019). Libraries came from 5' RACE. Sequenced on an Illumina HiSeq 2500. The raw public data were reprocessed by TCRdb itself: fastp quality trimming at Q25, MiXCR clonotype calling, in-frame beta chains only. Rows with a matching CDR3 protein are joined into one entry that keeps the most common DNA and genes. The sample has roughly 130,000 distinct CDR3 sequences on record, roughly 8.4% of them singletons. The ten largest clonotypes hold 6% to 9.5% of the sample. The sequenced material came from synovial fluid, either unsorted or a sorted T cell fraction (not recorded which). The receptors stem from a male donor with ankylosing spondylitis.

The chain employs TRBV6-2 or TRBV6-3 and TRBJ2-1; 9 bases agree with TRBD2. Germline CDR1 and CDR2: MNHEY and SVGEGT. The CDR3 contains 16 residues. The V gene end was trimmed by 5 bases and the J gene end by 9 bases; junction bases not matched to a gene: 14. The CDR3 is CASSTPRREGLGEQFF. Written as DNA, the CDR3 is TGTGCCAGCAGTACCCCCAGGCGGGAGGGCCTGGGTGAGCAGTTCTTC.

In its sample, this clonotype was seen many times. In DNA form, the CDR3 reads TGTGCCAGTGGGAGGGGGTATAATTCACCCCTCCACTTT. Its translation: CASGRGYNSPLHF. This chain joins TRBV6-1 and TRBJ1-6; tentatively, D is TRBD1 (6 bases). CDR3 size: 13 residues. Per the germline V gene, CDR1 is MNHNS and CDR2 is SASEGT. The germline V and J ends were trimmed by 9 bases and 4 bases, with 10 bases remaining between them.

The V and J genes are TRBV7-2 and TRBJ2-2, with D uncertain. Trimming cost V 5 bases and J 5 bases, with 21 bases left between them. The germline V gene has CDR1 SGHTA and CDR2 FQGNSA. This CDR3 has 17 amino acids. Here the CDR3 DNA reads TGTGCCAGCAGCACACCCCAGGTTCGGGTTTGGACCGGGGAGCTGTTTTTT. Its translation is CASSTPQVRVWTGELFF.

This clonotype was seen many times. This chain joins TRBV5-1 and TRBJ2-1, with TRBD2 matching 8 bases. In germline, CDR1 is SGHRS, CDR2 YFSETQ. The CDR3 contains 14 residues. J gave up 3 bases and V 5 bases, and 4 bases lay outside the gene matches. CDR3 bases: TGCGCCAGCAGTTCCGGGACTAGCTACAATGAGCAGTTCTTC. Its translation: CASSSGTSYNEQFF.

The chain has TRBV4-3 and TRBJ2-5; tentatively, D is TRBD1 (6 bases). The germline V gene has CDR1 LGHNA and CDR2 YSLEER. With 0 bases removed from V and 1 base from J, the gap between germline ends came to 9 bases. CDR3 size: 15 residues. The CDR3 loop is CASSQERGTQETQYF. Here the CDR3 DNA reads TGCGCCAGCAGCCAAGAGAGGGGGACCCAAGAGACCCAGTACTTC.

This clonotype has just a few counts. The chain has TRBV4-1 and TRBJ2-3, with D unresolved. Trimming cost V 2 bases and J 5 bases, with 11 bases left between them. The CDR3 totals 14 residues. Germline V gene lookup returns CDR1 MGHRA and CDR2 YSYEKL. The DNA of the CDR3 is TGCGCCAGCAGCCAAAACGCCGTCGGAGATACGCAGTATTTT. Translation: CASSQNAVGDTQYF.

This clonotype was seen at least ten times. The chain uses TRBV10-3 and TRBJ2-5, with TRBD1 matching over 8 bases. V lost 10 bases to trimming and J lost 4 bases; unmatched junction nucleotides: 8. Looked up from germline, CDR1 is ENHRY and CDR2 is SYGVKD. CDR3 length: 13 amino acids. This CDR3 is CATLQGVGETQYF. In nucleotides, the CDR3 is TGTGCCACGCTACAGGGGGTAGGAGAGACCCAGTACTTC.

The table lists this clonotype with many counts. The V gene is TRBV10-2, the J gene TRBJ2-1; D might be TRBD2 (6 bases). The V gene's germline CDR1 is WSHSY and CDR2 SAAADI. With 4 bases removed from V and 1 base from J, the gap between germline ends came to 17 bases. The CDR3 sequence is 17 residues long. The CDR3 region is CASSAFQGGGSYNEQFF. CDR3 coding DNA: TGCGCCAGCAGTGCCTTCCAGGGAGGCGGTTCCTACAATGAGCAGTTCTTC.

This clonotype has a handful of counts. This chain joins TRBV15 and TRBJ1-4; weak D call: TRBD1 (5 bases). Germline V CDR1 and CDR2: LNHNV, YYDKDF (reference sequence). Trimming removed 2 bases from V and 8 bases from J, with 12 bases in between. CDR3 size: 14 residues. In nucleotides, the CDR3 is TGTGCCACCAGCAGACAGGGTACAAGAGAAAAACTGTTTTTT. Its protein product is CATSRQGTREKLFF.

The rearrangement links TRBV7-9 to TRBJ2-5; the D call may be TRBD1 or TRBD2 (5 bases each). In germline, CDR1 is SEHNR, CDR2 FQNEAQ (reference sequence). The germline V and J ends were trimmed by 5 bases and 5 bases, with 9 bases remaining between them. The length of the CDR3 is 12 residues. CDR3 DNA: TGTGCCAGCAGCCTGGGGGTGGAGACCCAGTACTTC. Protein: CASSLGVETQYF.

The table lists this clonotype with many counts. This chain uses TRBV9 with TRBJ1-5; D not resolved. In germline, CDR1 is SGDLS, CDR2 YYNGEE. Trimming shortened V by 4 bases and J by 6 bases, and 14 bases separated the two germline ends. CDR3 length: 14 residues. CDR3 nucleotides: TGTGCCAGCAGCCCCCACACTTTCGGTCAGCCCCAGCATTTT. This encodes CASSPHTFGQPQHF. The full variable domain, completed using reference TRBV9 and TRBJ1-5, is DSGVTQTPKHLITATGQRVTLRCSPRSGDLSVYWYQQSLDQGLQFLIQYYNGEERAKGNILERFSAQQFPDLHSELNLSSLELGDSALYFCASSPHTFGQPQHFGDGTRLSIL.

This clonotype was counted at least ten times. This sequence joins TRBV20-1 and TRBJ1-2; D remains ambiguous. The germline V gene encodes CDR1 DFQATT and CDR2 SNEGSKA (reference sequence). The CDR3 covers 11 residues. V shed 5 bases and J shed 2 bases, with 6 bases lying between them. CDR3: CSAYQNYGYTF. DNA of the CDR3: TGCAGTGCTTACCAGAACTATGGCTACACCTTC.

This rearrangement joins TRBV18 to TRBJ2-1; D remains unclear. Germline CDR1 reads KGHSH; CDR2 reads LQKENI. The length of the CDR3 is 14 residues. Trimming took 2 bases from V and 5 from J, leaving 10 bases between them. CDR3 in amino acids: CASSPFSSNNEQFF. CDR3 coding DNA: TGTGCCAGCTCACCATTCAGCAGCAACAATGAGCAGTTCTTC.

This chain uses TRBV7-9 with TRBJ2-7; D tentatively reads TRBD1 or TRBD2 (5 bases each). From germline, CDR1 is SEHNR and CDR2 FQNEAQ (reference sequence). The CDR3 sequence is 14 residues long. Trimming took 5 bases from V and 8 from J, leaving 19 bases between them. Here the CDR3 reads CASSPGTTWEQQYF. For the CDR3, the DNA is TGTGCCAGCAGCCCCGGGACCACCTGGGAGCAGCAGTACTTC.

The rearrangement joins TRBV9 to TRBJ2-1; D is perhaps TRBD1 or TRBD2 (6 bases each). V was cut by 1 base and J by 4 bases, with 9 bases left in between. CDR3 size: 14 residues. The germline gives CDR1 SGDLS, CDR2 YYNGEE. DNA of the CDR3: TGTGCCAGCAGCGTACTAGGGGGGTACAATGAGCAGTTCTTC. This encodes CASSVLGGYNEQFF.

In this sample, this clonotype turned up once. This chain links TRBV20-1 with TRBJ1-5; D is ambiguous. V was clipped by 5 bases and J by 3 bases, with 14 bases between them. Germline loops: CDR1 DFQATT, CDR2 SNEGSKA (reference sequence). The CDR3 is 14 residues long. The CDR3, as DNA: TGCAGTGCTCTCCCGGACCGCCACAATCAGCCCCAGCATTTT. It encodes CSALPDRHNQPQHF.

This clonotype was seen many times. V is TRBV7-9 and J is TRBJ2-1; TRBD2 matches at 9 bases. Trimming removed 7 bases from V and 6 bases from J; junction bases left unmatched: 10. The CDR3 extends over 15 amino acids. Germline values: CDR1 SEHNR, CDR2 FQNEAQ (reference sequence). The CDR3 nucleotides are TGTGCCAGCACCCCGCGGCTAGCGGGATTCAATGAGCAGTTCTTC. It encodes CASTPRLAGFNEQFF.

The rearrangement links TRBV20-1 to TRBJ2-2; D is unclear. V gave up 0 bases and J gave up 0 bases, with 8 bases separating them. This CDR3 spans 15 amino acids. Germline CDR1 reads DFQATT; CDR2 reads SNEGSKA (reference sequence). The CDR3 spells CSARDRHSNTGELFF. The CDR3 DNA reads TGCAGTGCTAGAGATCGACACTCGAACACCGGGGAGCTGTTTTTT.

The chain combines TRBV5-1 with TRBJ1-2; 10 bases agree with TRBD1. With 0 bases clipped from V and 3 bases from J, the junction kept 5 bases outside the gene matches. The CDR3 spans 16 residues. Germline CDR1 is SGHRS and CDR2 is YFSETQ. CDR3 loop: CASSLGQGARDYGYTF. Here the CDR3 DNA reads TGCGCCAGCAGCTTGGGACAGGGGGCTAGAGACTATGGCTACACCTTC.

CDR3 protein: CASSPGTGGDQPQHF. Written as DNA, the CDR3 is TGTGCCAGCAGCCCCGGGACAGGGGGCGATCAGCCCCAGCATTTT. This chain uses TRBV3-1 with TRBJ1-5; 12 bases match TRBD1. V lost 4 bases to trimming and J lost 5 bases; unmatched junction nucleotides: 3. Germline CDR1 LGHDT, CDR2 YNNKEL (reference sequence). This CDR3 is built from 15 residues.

This clonotype was seen repeatedly, ten times or more. The chain recombines TRBV20-1 with TRBJ2-2, with D perhaps matching TRBD1 (5 bases). Germline V gene sequence: CDR1 DFQATT, CDR2 SNEGSKA (reference sequence). Trimming removed 3 bases from V and 5 bases from J, with 16 bases in between. CDR3 size: 15 residues. CDR3: CSARNQGKGTGELFF. CDR3 bases: TGCAGTGCTAGGAACCAGGGAAAAGGGACCGGGGAGCTGTTTTTT.

The sample holds many counts of this clonotype. The rearrangement joins TRBV20-1 to TRBJ1-5, with TRBD1 matching over 8 bases. With 7 bases clipped from V and 3 bases from J, the junction kept 5 bases outside the gene matches. Germline V CDR1 and CDR2: DFQATT, SNEGSKA (reference sequence). This CDR3 is 13 amino acids long. CDR3 protein: CSVGQGLNQPQHF. The CDR3 DNA sequence: TGCAGTGTCGGACAGGGACTCAATCAGCCCCAGCATTTT.

This clonotype was seen a handful of times. The J gene is TRBJ1-1, the V gene TRBV4-1; 8 nucleotides match TRBD1. Germline loops: CDR1 MGHRA, CDR2 YSYEKL. This CDR3 spans 17 amino acids. With 2 bases clipped from V and 6 bases from J, the junction kept 14 bases outside the gene matches. CDR3 region: CASSQLISGTGGAEAFF. The CDR3 DNA follows: TGCGCCAGCAGCCAACTGATTTCAGGGACAGGAGGCGCTGAAGCTTTCTTT.

This clonotype came up many times. The rearrangement joins TRBV12-3 or TRBV12-4 to TRBJ2-1, with 9 bases that match TRBD2. This CDR3 has 17 residues. J was trimmed by 3 bases and V by 7 bases; bases with no gene match: 13. In nucleotides, the CDR3 is TGTGCCAGCATCAAATACCAGGGACTAGCAGGCTACAATGAGCAGTTCTTC. It yields the protein CASIKYQGLAGYNEQFF.

This clonotype came up many times. CDR3 sequence (DNA): TGTGCCAGCAGTTTAGGAGAATACCAAGAGACCCAGTACTTC. It translates to CASSLGEYQETQYF. The chain joins TRBV12-3 or TRBV12-4 to TRBJ2-5; D call uncertain. Between the trimmed V and J ends, which lost 1 base and 0 bases, there was a span of 6 bases. The CDR3 contains 14 residues.

This clonotype was detected only a few times. The V call is TRBV12-3 or TRBV12-4, the J call TRBJ1-4; tentative D call: TRBD1 (6 bases). V shed 7 bases and J shed 8 bases, with 11 bases lying between them. This CDR3 region has 12 residues. The CDR3 nucleotides are TGTGCCAGCACCCGAGGGGGAGAAAAACTGTTTTTT. Its protein product is CASTRGGEKLFF.

Many counts were recorded for this clonotype. This chain joins TRBV6-1 and TRBJ2-7, with a possible D match to TRBD1 (5 bases). Germline CDR1 and CDR2: MNHNS and SASEGT. The CDR3 runs 14 residues. Trimming left V 6 bases short and J 2 bases short, with 14 bases between. For the CDR3, the DNA is TGTGCCAGCAGGGAGAGACAGCTTACCTACGAGCAGTACTTC. Amino acids: CASRERQLTYEQYF.